A single sample is the source of the 12 T cell receptor beta chains below, sequenced in a study of cytomegalovirus exposure and HLA in healthy donors. 60 Vbeta and 13 Jbeta primers were used in PCR. Profiling relied on immunoSEQ multiplex PCR, and the TCRdb table lists in-frame clones only, not all of them. The sample shows about 150,000 clones, under 90% of them seen only once. Input material: PBMCs. These receptors were collected from a man aged 25 to 45 in good health and CMV-seropositive.

J is TRBJ1-4 and V is TRBV30, with 8 bases lining up with TRBD1. The germline gives CDR1 GTSNPN, CDR2 SVGIG (reference sequence). The CDR3 consists of 14 residues. The V and J ends lost 3 bases and 5 bases, in that order; junction bases with no gene match: 5. DNA for the CDR3: TGTGCCTGGAGAGGACAGGGTGTGAATGAAAAACTGTTTTTT. Translation gives CAWRGQGVNEKLFF. The full variable domain, rest sourced from reference TRBV30 and TRBJ1-4, is SQTIHQWPATLVQPVGSPLSLECTVEGTSNPNLYWYRQAAGRGLQLLFYSVGIGQISSEVPQNLSASRPQDRQFILSSKKLLLSDSGFYLCAWRGQGVNEKLFFGSGTQLSVL.

The chain has TRBV6-5 and TRBJ2-1, with a possible D match to TRBD1 (5 bases). From germline, CDR1 is MNHEY and CDR2 SVGAGI. The CDR3 spans 14 residues. The V end lost 5 bases, the J end lost 5 bases, and 13 bases lay between the germline ends. DNA of the CDR3: TGTGCCAGCAGTCCCCAACAGGTCAACAATGAGCAGTTCTTC. Translation gives CASSPQQVNNEQFF.

J is TRBJ1-1 and V is TRBV7-9; D is possibly TRBD1 (5 bases). Deletions cut 3 bases from V and 5 bases from J, with 7 bases between. CDR1 and CDR2 from the germline V gene are SEHNR and FQNEAQ (reference sequence). This CDR3 is 12 amino acids long. CDR3: CASSLSGTEAFF. CDR3 coding DNA: TGTGCCAGCAGCTTGTCAGGGACTGAAGCTTTCTTT.

This clone was seen only once. This chain links TRBV30 with TRBJ1-3; possibly TRBD1 for D (6 bases). V lost 0 bases and J 0 bases, leaving 12 bases between the germline ends. From germline, CDR1 is GTSNPN and CDR2 SVGIG (reference sequence). CDR3 length: 16 residues. The CDR3 loop is CAWSVVTGYSGNTIYF. The CDR3 region has the DNA TGTGCCTGGAGTGTTGTGACAGGCTACTCTGGAAACACCATATATTTT.

The gene calls are TRBV6-1 and TRBJ1-6; D gene uncertain. CDR1 is MNHNS, CDR2 SASEGT, per germline. With 6 bases removed from V and 2 bases from J, the gap between germline ends came to 11 bases. The CDR3 is 15 amino acids. This CDR3 reads CASRTGVTYNSPLHF. In nucleotides, the CDR3 is TGTGCCAGCAGGACCGGGGTGACCTATAATTCACCCCTCCACTTT.

Regarding this clone: Other DNA variants within this sample encode the same CDR3. The V call is TRBV6-6, the J call TRBJ1-1, with D possibly matching TRBD1 (6 bases). CDR1 is MNHNY, CDR2 SVGAGI, per germline (reference sequence). V lost 3 bases, J lost 1 base, and 15 bases lay in between. The CDR3 totals 16 residues. CDR3 loop: CASSYSPSDRNTEAFF. In DNA, the CDR3 is TGTGCCAGCAGTTATTCCCCCTCGGACAGGAACACTGAAGCTTTCTTT.

This clone was observed a handful of times. This chain connects TRBV27 to TRBJ2-3, with TRBD2 as a possible D gene (6 bases). The ends were cut back, 5 bases at V and 2 bases at J, with 11 bases in the middle. CDR1 MNHEY and CDR2 SMNVEV come from the germline V gene (reference sequence). This CDR3 has 14 residues. CDR3 residues: CASSDGSPTDTQYF. The CDR3, as DNA: TGTGCCAGCAGTGACGGGAGTCCCACAGATACGCAGTATTTT.

This clone came up once. This sequence joins TRBV9 and TRBJ2-1; 7 nucleotides match TRBD2. The V gene's germline CDR1 is SGDLS and CDR2 YYNGEE. This CDR3 has 17 residues. The junction had 16 bases not matched to a gene; V was cut back by 3 bases and J by 7 bases. The DNA of the CDR3 is TGTGCCAGCAGCGCTCCCCCCGGGACTACCCCAAGTAATGAGCAGTTCTTC. Its protein is CASSAPPGTTPSNEQFF. The full variable domain, rest sourced from reference TRBV9 and TRBJ2-1, is DSGVTQTPKHLITATGQRVTLRCSPRSGDLSVYWYQQSLDQGLQFLIQYYNGEERAKGNILERFSAQQFPDLHSELNLSSLELGDSALYFCASSAPPGTTPSNEQFFGPGTRLTVL.

V is TRBV7-9 and J is TRBJ2-2; TRBD2 matches at 13 bases. Germline trimming cut 3 bases from V and 3 bases from J; bases unmatched to any gene: 7. This CDR3 region has 18 residues. Germline lookup yields CDR1 SEHNR and CDR2 FQNEAQ (reference sequence). CDR3 DNA: TGTGCCAGCAGCTTTCCGACTAGCGGGAGGTCCGACACCGGGGAGCTGTTTTTT. It translates to CASSFPTSGRSDTGELFF.

This clone turned up a few times. This rearrangement joins TRBV25-1 to TRBJ2-7, with D perhaps matching TRBD1 (5 bases). CDR3 length: 14 residues. The germline V gene has CDR1 MGHDK and CDR2 SYGVNS. V lost 4 bases to trimming and J lost 0 bases, with 10 bases between them. The CDR3 DNA sequence: TGTGCCAGCAGTGCCCAGACAGCCTCCTACGAGCAGTACTTC. It translates to CASSAQTASYEQYF.

The gene calls are TRBV5-1 and TRBJ1-4; 8 nucleotides agree with TRBD1. The CDR3 is made up of 13 amino acids. Germline V gives CDR1 SGHRS, CDR2 YFSETQ. V lost 3 bases and J lost 8; bases outside the gene matches: 3. The CDR3 here is CASSSDRDEKLFF. The CDR3 coding sequence is TGCGCCAGCAGCTCGGACAGGGACGAAAAACTGTTTTTT. The entire variable domain, with the rest obtained from reference TRBV5-1 and TRBJ1-4, is as follows: KAGVTQTPRYLIKTRGQQVTLSCSPISGHRSVSWYQQTPGQGLQFLFEYFSETQRNKGNFPGRFSGRQFSNSRSEMNVSTLELGDSALYLCASSSDRDEKLFFGSGTQLSVL.

This clone has just one count. This chain connects TRBV5-1 to TRBJ2-7, with D perhaps assigned TRBD1 or TRBD2 (6 bases each). The CDR3 has 15 amino acids. CDR1 SGHRS and CDR2 YFSETQ come from the germline V gene. V was cut by 4 bases and J by 2 bases, with 16 bases left in between. The CDR3: CASSMGGRQAYEQYF. DNA of the CDR3: TGCGCCAGCAGCATGGGGGGCAGGCAGGCCTACGAGCAGTACTTC.